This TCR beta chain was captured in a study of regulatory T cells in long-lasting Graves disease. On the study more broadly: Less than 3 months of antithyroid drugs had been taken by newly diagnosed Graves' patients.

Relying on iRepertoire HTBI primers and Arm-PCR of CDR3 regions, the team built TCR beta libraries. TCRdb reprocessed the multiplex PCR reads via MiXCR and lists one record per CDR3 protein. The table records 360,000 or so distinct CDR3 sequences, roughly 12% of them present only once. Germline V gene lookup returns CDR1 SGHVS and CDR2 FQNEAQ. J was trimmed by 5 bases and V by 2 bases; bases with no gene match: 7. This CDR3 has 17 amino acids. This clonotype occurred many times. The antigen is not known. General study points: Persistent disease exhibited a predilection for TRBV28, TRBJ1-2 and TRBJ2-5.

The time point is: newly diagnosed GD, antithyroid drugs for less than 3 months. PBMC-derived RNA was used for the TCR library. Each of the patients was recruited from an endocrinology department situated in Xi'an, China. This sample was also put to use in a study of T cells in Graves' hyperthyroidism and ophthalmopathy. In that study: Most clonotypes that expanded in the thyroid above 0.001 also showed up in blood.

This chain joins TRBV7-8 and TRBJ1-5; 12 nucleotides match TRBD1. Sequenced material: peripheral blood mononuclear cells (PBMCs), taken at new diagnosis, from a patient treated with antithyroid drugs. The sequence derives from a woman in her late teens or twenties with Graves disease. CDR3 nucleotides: TGTGCCAGCAGCTTATGGGACAGGGGGCTCCGGGATCAGCCCCAGCATTTT. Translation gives CASSLWDRGLRDQPQHF.